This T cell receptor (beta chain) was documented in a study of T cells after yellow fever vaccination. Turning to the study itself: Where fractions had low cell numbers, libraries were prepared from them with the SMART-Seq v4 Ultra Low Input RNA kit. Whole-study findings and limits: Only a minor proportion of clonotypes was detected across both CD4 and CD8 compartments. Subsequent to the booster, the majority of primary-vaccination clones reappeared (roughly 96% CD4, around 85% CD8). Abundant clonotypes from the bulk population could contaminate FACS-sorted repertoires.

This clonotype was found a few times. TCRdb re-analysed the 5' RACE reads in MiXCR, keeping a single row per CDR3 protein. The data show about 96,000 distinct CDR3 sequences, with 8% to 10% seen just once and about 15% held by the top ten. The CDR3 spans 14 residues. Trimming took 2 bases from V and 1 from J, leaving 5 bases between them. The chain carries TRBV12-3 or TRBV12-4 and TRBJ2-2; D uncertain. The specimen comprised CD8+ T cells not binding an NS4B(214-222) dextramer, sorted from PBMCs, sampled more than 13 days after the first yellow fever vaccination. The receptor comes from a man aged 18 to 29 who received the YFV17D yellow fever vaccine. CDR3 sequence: CASSLTENTGELFF. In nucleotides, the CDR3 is TGTGCCAGCAGTTTAACGGAGAACACCGGGGAGCTGTTTTTT.